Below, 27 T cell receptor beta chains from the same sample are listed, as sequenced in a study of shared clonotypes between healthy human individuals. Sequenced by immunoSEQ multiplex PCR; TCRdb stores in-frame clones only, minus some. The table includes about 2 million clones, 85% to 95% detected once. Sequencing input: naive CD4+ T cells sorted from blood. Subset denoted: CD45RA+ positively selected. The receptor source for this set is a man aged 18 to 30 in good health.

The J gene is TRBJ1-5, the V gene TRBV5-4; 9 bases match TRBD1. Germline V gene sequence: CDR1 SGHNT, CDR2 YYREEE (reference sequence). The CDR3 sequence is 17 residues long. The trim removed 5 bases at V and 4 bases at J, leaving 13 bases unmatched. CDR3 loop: CASSPTSDRGRNQPQHF. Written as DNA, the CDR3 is TGTGCCAGCAGTCCGACCTCGGACAGGGGAAGAAATCAGCCCCAGCATTTT. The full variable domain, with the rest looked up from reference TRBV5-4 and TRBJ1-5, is ETGVTQSPTHLIKTRGQQVTLRCSSQSGHNTVSWYQQALGQGPQFIFQYYREEENGRGNFPPRFSGLQFPNYSSELNVNALELDDSALYLCASSPTSDRGRNQPQHFGDGTRLSIL.

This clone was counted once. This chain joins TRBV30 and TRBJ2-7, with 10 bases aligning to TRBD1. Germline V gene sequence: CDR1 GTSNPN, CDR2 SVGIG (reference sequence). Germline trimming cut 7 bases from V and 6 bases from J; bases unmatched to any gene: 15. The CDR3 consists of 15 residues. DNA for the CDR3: TGTGCCTTTAAAGACAGGGGGCGCCCTAGCGGCGAGCAGTACTTC. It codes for CAFKDRGRPSGEQYF.

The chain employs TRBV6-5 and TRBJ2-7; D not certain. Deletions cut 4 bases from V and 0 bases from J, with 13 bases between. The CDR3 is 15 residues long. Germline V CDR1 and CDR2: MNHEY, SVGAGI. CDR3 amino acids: CASSSLGLSSYEQYF. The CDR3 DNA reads TGTGCCAGCAGTTCGCTGGGATTGAGCTCCTACGAGCAGTACTTC.

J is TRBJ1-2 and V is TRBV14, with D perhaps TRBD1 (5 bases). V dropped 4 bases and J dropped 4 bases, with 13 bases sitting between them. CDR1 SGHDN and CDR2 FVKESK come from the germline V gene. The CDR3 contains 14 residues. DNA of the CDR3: TGTGCCAGCAGCCCCTTCGGGGCTACCTATGGCTACACCTTC. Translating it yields CASSPFGATYGYTF.

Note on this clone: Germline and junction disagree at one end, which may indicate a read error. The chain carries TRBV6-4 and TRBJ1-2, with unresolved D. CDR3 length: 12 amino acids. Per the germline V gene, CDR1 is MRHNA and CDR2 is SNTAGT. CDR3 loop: CAISESPRGYTF. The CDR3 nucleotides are TGTGCCATCAGTGAGTCGCCGCGGGGCTACACCTTC.

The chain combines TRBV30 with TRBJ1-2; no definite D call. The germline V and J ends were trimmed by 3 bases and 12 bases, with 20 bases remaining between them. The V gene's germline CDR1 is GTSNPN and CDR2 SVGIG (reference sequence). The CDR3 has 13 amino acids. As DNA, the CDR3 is TGTGCCTGGAGGAGAGACACAGATGGCTACGACACCTTC. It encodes CAWRRDTDGYDTF.

This CDR3 reads CASSPATWAGGYTF. CDR3 DNA: TGTGCCAGCAGCCCAGCTACCTGGGCGGGTGGCTACACCTTC. V and J are TRBV6-5 and TRBJ1-2; no firm D call. The germline gives CDR1 MNHEY, CDR2 SVGAGI. This CDR3 region has 14 residues. Trimming removed 6 bases at V and 7 bases at J, with 18 bases between.

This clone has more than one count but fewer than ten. This CDR3 is CASKGVTGELFF. CDR3 DNA: TGTGCCAGTAAGGGGGTCACCGGGGAGCTGTTTTTT. J is TRBJ2-2 and V is TRBV19; D is perhaps TRBD1 (6 bases). The V gene lost 7 bases and the J gene lost 4 bases, with 7 bases spanning the gap. The CDR3 consists of 12 residues. Germline CDR1 and CDR2: LNHDA and SQIVND (reference sequence). Together with reference TRBV19 and TRBJ2-2, the CDR3 gives the full variable domain: DGGITQSPKYLFRKEGQNVTLSCEQNLNHDAMYWYRQDPGQGLRLIYYSQIVNDFQKGDIAEGYSVSREKKESFPLTVTSAQKNPTAFYLCASKGVTGELFFGEGSRLTVL.

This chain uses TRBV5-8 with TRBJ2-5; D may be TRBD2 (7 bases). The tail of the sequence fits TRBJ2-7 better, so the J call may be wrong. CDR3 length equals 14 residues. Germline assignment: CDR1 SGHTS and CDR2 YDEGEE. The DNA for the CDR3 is TGTGCCAGCAGTTTCCGCGGGGGCCGGGACGAGCAGTACTTC. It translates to CASSFRGGRDEQYF.

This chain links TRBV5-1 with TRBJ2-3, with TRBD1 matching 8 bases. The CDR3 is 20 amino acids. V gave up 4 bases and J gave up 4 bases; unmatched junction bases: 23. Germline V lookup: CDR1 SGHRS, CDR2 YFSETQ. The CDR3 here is CASSGVQTRRQGFIADTQYF. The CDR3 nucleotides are TGCGCCAGCAGCGGGGTTCAAACACGGCGACAGGGGTTTATTGCAGATACGCAGTATTTT.

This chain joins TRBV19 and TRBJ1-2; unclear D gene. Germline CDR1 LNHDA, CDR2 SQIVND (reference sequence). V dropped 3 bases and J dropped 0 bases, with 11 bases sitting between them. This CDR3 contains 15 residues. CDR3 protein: CASSIGPQANYGYTF. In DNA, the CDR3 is TGTGCCAGTAGTATTGGCCCACAAGCTAACTATGGCTACACCTTC.

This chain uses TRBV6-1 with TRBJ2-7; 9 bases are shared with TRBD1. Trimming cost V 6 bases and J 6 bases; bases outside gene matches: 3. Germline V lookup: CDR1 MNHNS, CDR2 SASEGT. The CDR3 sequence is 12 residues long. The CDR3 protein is CASRTGGGEQYF. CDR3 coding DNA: TGTGCCAGCAGGACAGGGGGAGGCGAGCAGTACTTC.

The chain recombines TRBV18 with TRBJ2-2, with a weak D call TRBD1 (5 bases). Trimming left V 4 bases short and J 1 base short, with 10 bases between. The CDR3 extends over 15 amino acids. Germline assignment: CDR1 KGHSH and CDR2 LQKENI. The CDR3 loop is CASSLTTGNTGELFF. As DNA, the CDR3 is TGTGCCAGCTCACTAACTACAGGGAACACCGGGGAGCTGTTTTTT.

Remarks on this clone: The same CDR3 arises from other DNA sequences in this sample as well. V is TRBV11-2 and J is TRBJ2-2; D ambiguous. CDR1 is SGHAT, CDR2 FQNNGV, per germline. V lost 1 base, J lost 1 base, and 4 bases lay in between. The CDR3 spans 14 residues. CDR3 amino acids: CASSLGGNTGELFF. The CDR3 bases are TGTGCCAGCAGCTTAGGTGGGAACACCGGGGAGCTGTTTTTT.

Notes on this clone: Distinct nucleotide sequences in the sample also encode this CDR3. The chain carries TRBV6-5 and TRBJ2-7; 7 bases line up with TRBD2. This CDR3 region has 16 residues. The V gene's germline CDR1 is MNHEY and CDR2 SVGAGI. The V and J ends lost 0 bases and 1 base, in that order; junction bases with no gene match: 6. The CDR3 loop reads CASSYSSAGLSYEQYF. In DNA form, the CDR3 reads TGTGCCAGCAGTTACTCTTCAGCGGGACTTTCCTACGAGCAGTACTTC.

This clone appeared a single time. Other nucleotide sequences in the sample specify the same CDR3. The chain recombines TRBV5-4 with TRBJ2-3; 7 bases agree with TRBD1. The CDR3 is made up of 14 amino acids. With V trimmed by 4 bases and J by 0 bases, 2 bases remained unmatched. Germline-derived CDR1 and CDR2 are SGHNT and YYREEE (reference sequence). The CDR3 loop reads CASSRDSSTDTQYF. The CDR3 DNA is TGTGCCAGCAGCAGGGACAGTAGCACAGATACGCAGTATTTT.

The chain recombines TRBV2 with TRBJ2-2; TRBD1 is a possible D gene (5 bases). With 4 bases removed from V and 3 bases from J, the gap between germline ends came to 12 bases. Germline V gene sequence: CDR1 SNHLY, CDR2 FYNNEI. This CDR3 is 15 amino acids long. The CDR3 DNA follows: TGTGCCAGCAGTGGAGGCAGGGTAGACACCGGGGAGCTGTTTTTT. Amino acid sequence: CASSGGRVDTGELFF.

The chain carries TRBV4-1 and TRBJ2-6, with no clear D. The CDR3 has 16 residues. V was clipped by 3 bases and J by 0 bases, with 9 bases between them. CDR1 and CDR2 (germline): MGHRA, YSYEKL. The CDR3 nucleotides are TGCGCCAGCAGCCAGCCTGTGGCCTCTGGGGCCAACGTCCTGACTTTC. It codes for CASSQPVASGANVLTF.

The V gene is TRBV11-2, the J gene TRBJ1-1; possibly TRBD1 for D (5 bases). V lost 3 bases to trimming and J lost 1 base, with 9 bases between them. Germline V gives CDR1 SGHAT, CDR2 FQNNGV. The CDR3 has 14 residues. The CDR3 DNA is TGTGCCAGCAGCTTTGGGGGGAAGAACACTGAAGCTTTCTTT. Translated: CASSFGGKNTEAFF.

CDR3 in DNA: TGTGCCAGCAACCTAGACAGGGGGACTTTGCATGAGCAGTTCTTC. Protein sequence: CASNLDRGTLHEQFF. The chain combines TRBV28 with TRBJ2-1; 9 positions match TRBD1. The CDR3 is 15 residues long. V shed 7 bases and J 8 bases; nucleotides not matched to a gene: 12. CDR1 and CDR2 (germline): MDHEN, SYDVKM.

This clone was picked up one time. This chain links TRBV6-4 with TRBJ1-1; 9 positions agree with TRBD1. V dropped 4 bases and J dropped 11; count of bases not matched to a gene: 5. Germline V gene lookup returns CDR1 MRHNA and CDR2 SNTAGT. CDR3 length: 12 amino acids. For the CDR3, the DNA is TGTGCCAGCAGTGCCCGGGACAGGGTGGCTTTCTTT. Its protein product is CASSARDRVAFF.

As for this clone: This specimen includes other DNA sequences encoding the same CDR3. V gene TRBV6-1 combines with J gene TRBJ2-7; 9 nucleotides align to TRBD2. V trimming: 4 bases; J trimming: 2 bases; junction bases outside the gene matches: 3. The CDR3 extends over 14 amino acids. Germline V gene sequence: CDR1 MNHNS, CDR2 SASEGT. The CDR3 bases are TGTGCCAGCAGTGTGGCGGGAGGGCCCTACGAGCAGTACTTC. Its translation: CASSVAGGPYEQYF.

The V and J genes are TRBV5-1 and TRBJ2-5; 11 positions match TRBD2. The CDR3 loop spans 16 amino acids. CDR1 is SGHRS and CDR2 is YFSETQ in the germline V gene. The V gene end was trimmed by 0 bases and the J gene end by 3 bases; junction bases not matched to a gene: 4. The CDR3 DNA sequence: TGCGCCAGCAGCTTGGGGGCGACTAGCGGGGAAGAGACCCAGTACTTC. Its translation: CASSLGATSGEETQYF.

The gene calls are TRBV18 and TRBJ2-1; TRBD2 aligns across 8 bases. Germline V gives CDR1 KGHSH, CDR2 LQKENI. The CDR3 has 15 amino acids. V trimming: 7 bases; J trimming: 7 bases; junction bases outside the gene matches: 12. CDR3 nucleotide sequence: TGTGCCAGCTTACCTACTAGCGGTCCAGCGAATGAGCAGTTCTTC. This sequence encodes CASLPTSGPANEQFF.

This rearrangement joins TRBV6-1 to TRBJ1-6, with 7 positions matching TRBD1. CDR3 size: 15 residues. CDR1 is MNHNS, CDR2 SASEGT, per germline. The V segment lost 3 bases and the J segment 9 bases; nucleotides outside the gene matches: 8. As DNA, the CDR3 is TGTGCCAGCAGTGAGCGGACAGGAGGGAGTTCACCCCTCCACTTT. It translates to CASSERTGGSSPLHF.

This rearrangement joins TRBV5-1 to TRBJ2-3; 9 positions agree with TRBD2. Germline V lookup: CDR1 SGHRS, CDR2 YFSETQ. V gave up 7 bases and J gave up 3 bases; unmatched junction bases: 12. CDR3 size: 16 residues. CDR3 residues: CASSPEGSGGTDTQYF. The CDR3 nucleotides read TGCGCCAGCTCGCCCGAGGGTAGCGGGGGAACAGATACGCAGTATTTT.

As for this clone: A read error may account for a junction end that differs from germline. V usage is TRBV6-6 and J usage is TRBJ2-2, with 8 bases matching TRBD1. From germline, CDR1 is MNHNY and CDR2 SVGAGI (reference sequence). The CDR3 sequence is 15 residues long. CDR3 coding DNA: TGTGCCAGCACTTACAGGGGGATGGATACCGGGGAGCTGTTTTTT. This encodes CASTYRGMDTGELFF.